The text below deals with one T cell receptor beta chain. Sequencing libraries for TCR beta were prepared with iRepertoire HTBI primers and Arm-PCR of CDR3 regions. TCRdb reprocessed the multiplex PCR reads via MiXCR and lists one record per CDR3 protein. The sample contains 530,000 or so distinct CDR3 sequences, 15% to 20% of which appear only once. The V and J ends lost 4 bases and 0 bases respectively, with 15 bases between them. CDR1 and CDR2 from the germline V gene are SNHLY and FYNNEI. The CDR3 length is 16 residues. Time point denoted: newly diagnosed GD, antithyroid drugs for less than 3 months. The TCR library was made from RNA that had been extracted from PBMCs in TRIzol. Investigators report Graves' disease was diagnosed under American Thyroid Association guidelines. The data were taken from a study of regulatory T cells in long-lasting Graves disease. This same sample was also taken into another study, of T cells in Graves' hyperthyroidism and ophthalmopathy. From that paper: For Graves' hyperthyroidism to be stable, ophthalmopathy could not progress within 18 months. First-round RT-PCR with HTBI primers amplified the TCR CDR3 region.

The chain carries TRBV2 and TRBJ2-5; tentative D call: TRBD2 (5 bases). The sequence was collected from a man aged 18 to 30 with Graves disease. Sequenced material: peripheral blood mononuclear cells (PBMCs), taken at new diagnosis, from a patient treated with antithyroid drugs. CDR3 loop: CASSVGERRYQETQYF. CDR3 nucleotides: TGTGCCAGCAGTGTTGGCGAGCGGAGGTACCAAGAGACCCAGTACTTC. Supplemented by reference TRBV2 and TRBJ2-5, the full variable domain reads EPEVTQTPSHQVTQMGQEVILRCVPISNHLYFYWYRQILGQKVEFLVSFYNNEISEKSEIFDDQFSVERPDGSNFTLKIRSTKLEDSAMYFCASSVGERRYQETQYFGPGTRLLVL.